This T cell receptor (beta chain) emerged from a study of cytomegalovirus exposure and HLA in healthy donors. V dropped 3 bases and J dropped 1 base, with 12 bases sitting between them. This CDR3 spans 15 amino acids. Looked up from germline, CDR1 is MGHRA and CDR2 is YSYEKL. Regarding this clone: The antigen is unknown.

Study findings and constraints: Cytomegalovirus status was reportedly diagnosed by the classifier with high specificity and sensitivity. Most observed TCR sequences were rare, whereas some public TCRs were detected in many donors. Analysis was carried out at a later point, and it linked a missense DCLRE1C variant to TCR beta V- and J-gene trimming.

Vbeta (60) and Jbeta (13) primers were used in the PCR. Profiled with immunoSEQ multiplex PCR; TCRdb holds only in-frame clones, not every one. The top ten clones hold roughly 4% of a sample with about 150,000 clones, 55% to 75% of them seen once. The gene calls are TRBV4-1 and TRBJ2-5, with D possibly TRBD2 on 6 matching bases. The origin of this receptor is a man aged 50-59 years in good health and CMV-seropositive. The sequencing input was PBMCs. In DNA form, the CDR3 reads TGCGCCAGCAGCCAGGCCGGGACTGCCCAAGAGACCCAGTACTTC. Translation gives CASSQAGTAQETQYF.